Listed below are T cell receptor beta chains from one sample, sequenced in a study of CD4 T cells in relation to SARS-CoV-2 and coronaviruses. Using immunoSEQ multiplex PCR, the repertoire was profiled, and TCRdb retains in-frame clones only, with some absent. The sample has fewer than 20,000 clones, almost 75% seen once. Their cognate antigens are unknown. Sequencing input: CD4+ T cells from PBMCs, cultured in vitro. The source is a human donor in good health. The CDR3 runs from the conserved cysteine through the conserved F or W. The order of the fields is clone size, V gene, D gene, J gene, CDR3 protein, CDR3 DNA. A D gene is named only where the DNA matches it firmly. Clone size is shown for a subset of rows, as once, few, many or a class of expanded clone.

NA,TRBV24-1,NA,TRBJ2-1,CATSDPGNEQFF,TGTGCCACCAGTGACCCGGGTAATGAGCAGTTCTTC
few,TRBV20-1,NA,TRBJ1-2,CSARLNYGYTF,TGCAGTGCTAGACTCAACTATGGCTACACCTTC
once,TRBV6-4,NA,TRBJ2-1,CASSDMKGMGSTEQFF,TGTGCCAGCAGTGACATGAAAGGGATGGGCTCAACTGAGCAGTTCTTC
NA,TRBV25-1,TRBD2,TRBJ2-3,CASRLAGGRDTQYF,TGTGCCAGCAGACTAGCGGGAGGACGAGATACGCAGTATTTT
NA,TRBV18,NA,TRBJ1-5,CASSPHADSNQPQHF,TGTGCCAGCTCACCACACGCAGATAGCAATCAGCCCCAGCATTTT
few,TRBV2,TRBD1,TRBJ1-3,CASSDGDPRGPGNTIYF,TGTGCCAGCAGCGACGGGGACCCCAGGGGGCCTGGAAACACCATATATTTT
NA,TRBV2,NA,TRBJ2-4,CASRGVAKNIQYF,TGTGCCAGCAGAGGCGTAGCCAAAAACATTCAGTACTTC
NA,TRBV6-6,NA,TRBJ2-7,CASSPRQGGTYEQYF,TGTGCCAGCAGCCCCCGACAGGGAGGCACCTACGAGCAGTACTTC
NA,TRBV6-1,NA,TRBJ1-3,CASSEVQGNTIYF,TGTGCCAGCAGTGAAGTACAGGGAAACACCATATATTTT
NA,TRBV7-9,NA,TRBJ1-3,CASTPLYSGNTIYF,TGTGCCAGCACCCCCCTGTACTCTGGAAACACCATATATTTT
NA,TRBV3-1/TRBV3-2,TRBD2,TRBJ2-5,CASSPTSGGAQETQYF,TGTGCCAGCAGCCCCACTAGCGGGGGAGCACAAGAGACCCAGTACTTC
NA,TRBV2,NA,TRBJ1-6,CASSEWGSSNSPLHF,TGTGCCAGCAGTGAATGGGGGAGTTCTAATTCACCCCTCCACTTT
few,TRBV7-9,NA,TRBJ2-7,CASSSGALREQYF,TGTGCCAGCAGCTCAGGGGCCCTTAGGGAGCAGTACTTC
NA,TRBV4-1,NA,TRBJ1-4,CASRNGQGGEKLFF,TGCGCCAGCAGAAACGGGCAGGGCGGTGAAAAACTGTTTTTT
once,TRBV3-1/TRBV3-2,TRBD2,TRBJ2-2,CASSQGLSNTGELFF,TGTGCCAGCAGCCAGGGACTAAGTAACACCGGGGAGCTGTTTTTT
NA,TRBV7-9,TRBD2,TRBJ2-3,CASSTSGGSDTQYF,TGTGCCAGCAGTACTAGCGGGGGGTCAGATACGCAGTATTTT
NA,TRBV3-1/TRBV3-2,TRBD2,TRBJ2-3,CASSQVAGGTDTQYF,TGTGCCAGCAGCCAAGTGGCGGGAGGCACAGATACGCAGTATTTT
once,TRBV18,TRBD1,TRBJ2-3,CASSPGQGDTQYF,TGTGCCAGCTCACCGGGACAGGGAGATACGCAGTATTTT
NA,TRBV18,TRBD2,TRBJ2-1,CASSPATSGRNEQFF,TGTGCCAGCTCACCGGCTACTAGCGGGAGGAATGAGCAGTTCTTC
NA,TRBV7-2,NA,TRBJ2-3,CASSLERRGTDTQYF,TGTGCCAGCAGCTTAGAACGGCGGGGCACAGATACGCAGTATTTT
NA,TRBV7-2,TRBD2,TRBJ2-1,CASSLGTSGRSGEQFF,TGTGCCAGCAGCCTGGGGACTAGCGGGAGATCAGGTGAGCAGTTCTTC
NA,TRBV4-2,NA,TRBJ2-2,CASSQDLNPGTGELFF,TGTGCCAGCAGCCAAGATCTCAACCCCGGGACCGGGGAGCTGTTTTTT
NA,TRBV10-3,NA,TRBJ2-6,CGAGANVLTF,TGTGGGGCTGGGGCCAACGTCCTGACTTTC
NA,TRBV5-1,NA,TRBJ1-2,CASSTTTANYGYTF,TGCGCCAGCAGCACCACCACAGCTAACTATGGCTACACCTTC
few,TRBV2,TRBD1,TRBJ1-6,CASDDRGYNSPLHF,TGTGCCAGCGACGACAGGGGCTATAATTCACCCCTCCACTTT
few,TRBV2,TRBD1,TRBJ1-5,CASTRQGGRNQPQHF,TGTGCCAGCACCCGACAGGGGGGACGCAATCAGCCCCAGCATTTT
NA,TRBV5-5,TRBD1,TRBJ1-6,CASSPGQGASYNSPLHF,TGTGCCAGCAGCCCGGGACAGGGGGCATCCTATAATTCACCCCTCCACTTT
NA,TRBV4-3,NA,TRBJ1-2,CASSQDLGTGVMKGYTF,TGCGCCAGCAGCCAAGATCTTGGAACCGGGGTGATGAAGGGCTACACCTTC
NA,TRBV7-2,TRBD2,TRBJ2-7,CASSAGGREQYF,TGTGCCAGCAGCGCGGGGGGGCGGGAGCAGTACTTC
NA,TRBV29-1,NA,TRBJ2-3,CSVLLTDTQYF,TGCAGCGTTCTGCTCACAGATACGCAGTATTTT
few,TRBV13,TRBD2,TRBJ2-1,CASSLLPSGAYNEQFF,TGTGCCAGCAGCTTATTGCCTAGCGGGGCCTACAATGAGCAGTTCTTC
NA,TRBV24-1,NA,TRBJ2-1,CATSDSSAGRKDEQFF,TGTGCCACCAGTGATAGTAGCGCCGGGCGGAAGGATGAGCAGTTCTTC
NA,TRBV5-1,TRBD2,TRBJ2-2,CASSQGTSGNRELFF,TGCGCCAGCAGCCAAGGGACTAGCGGGAACAGGGAGCTGTTTTTT
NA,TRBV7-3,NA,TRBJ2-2,CASTQGGGDTGELFF,TGTGCCAGCACCCAAGGGGGTGGGGACACCGGGGAGCTGTTTTTT
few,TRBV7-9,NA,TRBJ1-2,CASSPYPDSGYTF,TGTGCCAGCAGCCCATACCCGGACAGTGGCTACACCTTC
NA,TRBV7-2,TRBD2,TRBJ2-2,CASSTLAGVPGELFF,TGTGCCAGCAGCACACTAGCGGGGGTTCCCGGGGAGCTGTTTTTT
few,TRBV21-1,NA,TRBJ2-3,CASSKSLAMRITDTQYF,TGTGCCAGCAGCAAGAGTCTAGCGATGAGAATTACAGATACGCAGTATTTT
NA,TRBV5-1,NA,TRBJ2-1,CASNRQGNYNEQFF,TGCGCCAGCAACCGACAAGGGAATTACAATGAGCAGTTCTTC
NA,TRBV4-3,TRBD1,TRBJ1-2,CASSQRGGDGYTF,TGCGCCAGCAGCCAACGAGGGGGCGATGGCTACACCTTC
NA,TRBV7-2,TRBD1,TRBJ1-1,CASSSRTGTGARKNTEAFF,TGTGCCAGCAGCTCCCGGACCGGGACAGGGGCGAGAAAAAACACTGAAGCTTTCTTT
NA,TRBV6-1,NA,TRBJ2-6,CASSGDSHSGANVLTF,TGTGCCAGCAGTGGTGACAGCCACTCTGGGGCCAACGTCCTGACTTTC
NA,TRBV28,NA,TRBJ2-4,CASSFTYGQGSVAKNIQYF,TGTGCCAGCAGTTTTACCTACGGGCAGGGATCGGTAGCCAAAAACATTCAGTACTTC
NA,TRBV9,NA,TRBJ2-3,CASSAGQFTDTQYF,TGTGCCAGCAGCGCCGGACAGTTCACAGATACGCAGTATTTT
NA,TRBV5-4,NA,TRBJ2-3,CASRLEMEAATDTQYF,TGTGCCAGCAGGCTAGAAATGGAGGCGGCCACAGATACGCAGTATTTT
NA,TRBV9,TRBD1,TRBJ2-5,CASSPRDSQETQYF,TGTGCCAGCAGCCCAAGGGACAGTCAAGAGACCCAGTACTTC
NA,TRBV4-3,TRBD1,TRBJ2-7,CASSQDWGQGSREQYF,TGCGCCAGCAGCCAAGATTGGGGACAGGGAAGTAGGGAGCAGTACTTC
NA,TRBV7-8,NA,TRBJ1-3,CASSDRGLGMLSGNTIYF,TGTGCCAGCAGCGATAGAGGTCTCGGGATGCTCTCTGGAAACACCATATATTTT
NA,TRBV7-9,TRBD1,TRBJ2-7,CASSLVGQSYEQYF,TGTGCCAGCAGCTTAGTGGGACAGAGCTACGAGCAGTACTTC
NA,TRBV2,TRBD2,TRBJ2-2,CASSEAGRESTGELFF,TGTGCCAGCAGTGAAGCGGGGCGGGAGAGCACCGGGGAGCTGTTTTTT
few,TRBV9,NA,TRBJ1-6,CASSVSWTPADSPLHF,TGTGCCAGCAGCGTATCCTGGACACCAGCGGATTCACCCCTCCACTTT
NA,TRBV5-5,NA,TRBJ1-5,CASSLEGLGQPQHF,TGTGCCAGCAGCTTGGAAGGGCTGGGGCAGCCCCAGCATTTT
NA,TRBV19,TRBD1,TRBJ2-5,CASTPRSGQVGETQYF,TGTGCCAGTACCCCAAGGTCGGGACAGGTGGGGGAGACCCAGTACTTC
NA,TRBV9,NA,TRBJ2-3,CASSVTVVASTDTQYF,TGTGCCAGCAGCGTTACTGTCGTGGCTAGCACAGATACGCAGTATTTT
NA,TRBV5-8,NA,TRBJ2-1,CASSPGTSTYNEQFF,TGTGCCAGCAGCCCAGGGACCAGCACCTACAATGAGCAGTTCTTC
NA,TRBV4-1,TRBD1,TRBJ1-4,CASSQSPETGLEKLFF,TGCGCCAGCAGCCAATCCCCCGAGACAGGGTTGGAAAAACTGTTTTTT